A single sample gave rise to the 32 T cell receptor beta chains below, sequenced in a study of T cells in Graves' hyperthyroidism and ophthalmopathy. RNA transcripts served as the template for amplifying TCR beta CDR3 regions. Initially, a first-round RT-PCR of the TCR CDR3 employed the HTBI primer set. TCRdb analysed the multiplex PCR reads with MiXCR anew, one entry per CDR3 protein. The data hold around 300,000 distinct CDR3 sequences, with about an eighth observed a single time. The sample was blood. These receptors came from a woman in her thirties or forties with Graves' hyperthyroidism.

This clonotype was recorded a few times. This chain links TRBV5-1 with TRBJ2-3; D call uncertain. Trimming cost V 1 base and J 2 bases, with 11 bases left between them. The germline V gene encodes CDR1 SGHRS and CDR2 YFSETQ. CDR3 length equals 15 residues. The DNA of the CDR3 is TGCGCCAGCAGCTTGACACCCGAATCCACAGATACGCAGTATTTT. Translated: CASSLTPESTDTQYF.

This clonotype has at least ten counts. The DNA of the CDR3 is TGTGCCAGCAGTCTTACGAGTACCCATAACAATGAGCAGTTCTTC. This codes for CASSLTSTHNNEQFF. The chain employs TRBV28 and TRBJ2-1; unclear D gene. V lost 5 bases to trimming and J lost 5 bases, with 16 bases between them. The CDR3 totals 15 residues. CDR1 and CDR2 from the germline V gene are MDHEN and SYDVKM.

This clonotype occurred many times. V is TRBV28 and J is TRBJ2-5; D might be TRBD2 (5 bases). This CDR3 has 15 amino acids. Germline V gene sequence: CDR1 MDHEN, CDR2 SYDVKM. V lost 7 bases, J lost 1 base, and 16 bases lay in between. CDR3 sequence: CASIPAGEPQETQYF. The CDR3 DNA follows: TGTGCCAGCATCCCCGCCGGGGAGCCCCAAGAGACCCAGTACTTC.

This CDR3 reads CASSRLGQTYEQYF. The CDR3 bases are TGCGCCAGCAGCCGATTGGGACAGACCTACGAGCAGTACTTC. V and J are TRBV4-1 and TRBJ2-7; 7 bases agree with TRBD1. V shed 4 bases, J shed 2 bases, and the junction held 5 bases outside the gene matches. The CDR3 is made up of 14 amino acids. Germline CDR1 reads MGHRA; CDR2 reads YSYEKL.

The sample holds many counts of this clonotype. The rearrangement joins TRBV12-3 or TRBV12-4 to TRBJ1-1; the D gene is possibly TRBD1 (6 bases). The CDR3 sequence is 12 residues long. The V and J ends lost 8 bases and 4 bases respectively, with 11 bases between them. Here the CDR3 DNA reads TGTGCCAGCCTAGGGGGGGGCACTGAAGCTTTCTTT. Protein: CASLGGGTEAFF.

The rearrangement joins TRBV7-9 to TRBJ1-2; no firm D call. V was shortened by 0 bases and J by 5 bases, with 10 bases between the two germline ends. The CDR3 is 14 residues long. The germline CDR1 and CDR2 sequences are SEHNR and FQNEAQ (reference sequence). CDR3 amino acids: CASSLAATGYGYTF. CDR3 DNA: TGTGCCAGCAGCTTAGCTGCCACCGGTTATGGCTACACCTTC.

This clonotype was counted only a few times. The DNA for the CDR3 is TGTGCCAGTAGTATCCCCGGGCTTTACGAGCAGTACTTC. Protein product: CASSIPGLYEQYF. The V and J genes are TRBV19 and TRBJ2-7; D is undetermined. The length of the CDR3 is 13 residues. Germline loops: CDR1 LNHDA, CDR2 SQIVND (reference sequence). V lost 3 bases to trimming and J lost 4 bases, with 10 bases between them.

This chain joins TRBV10-3 and TRBJ2-6, with D possibly TRBD1 on 5 matching bases. This CDR3 has 17 amino acids. Germline lookup yields CDR1 ENHRY and CDR2 SYGVKD. Between the trimmed V and J ends, which lost 6 bases and 0 bases, there was a span of 15 bases. The CDR3 coding sequence is TGTGCCATCAGGCAAGGCGACAGAGGCTCTGGGGCCAACGTCCTGACTTTC. The encoded protein is CAIRQGDRGSGANVLTF.

In its sample, this clonotype was seen many times. The chain carries TRBV11-2 and TRBJ2-4, with TRBD2 matching 10 bases. The CDR3 has 14 amino acids. CDR1 and CDR2 (germline): SGHAT, FQNNGV. V was pared by 4 bases and J by 6 bases, with 3 bases of the junction left unmatched. CDR3 in amino acids: CASSSLAGGNIQYF. The DNA of the CDR3 is TGTGCCAGCAGCTCCTTAGCGGGAGGAAACATTCAGTACTTC.

This clonotype was recorded many times. The chain uses TRBV2 and TRBJ1-5; D gene uncertain. Germline V gives CDR1 SNHLY, CDR2 FYNNEI. This CDR3 is 13 amino acids long. Trimming took 2 bases from V and 3 from J, leaving 5 bases between them. Written as DNA, the CDR3 is TGTGCCAGCAGTGAAAGGATCAATCAGCCCCAGCATTTT. Its protein is CASSERINQPQHF.

In this sample, this clonotype turned up many times. V gene TRBV28 combines with J gene TRBJ1-5; D possibly corresponds to TRBD1 (6 bases). The CDR3 consists of 16 residues. Looked up from germline, CDR1 is MDHEN and CDR2 is SYDVKM. The germline V and J ends were trimmed by 6 bases and 2 bases, with 17 bases remaining between them. CDR3 in DNA: TGTGCCAGCAGCCTCTGGGGCACAGGGCGCAATCAGCCCCAGCATTTT. Amino acid sequence: CASSLWGTGRNQPQHF. Full variable domain (missing parts from reference TRBV28 and TRBJ1-5): DVKVTQSSRYLVKRTGEKVFLECVQDMDHENMFWYRQDPGLGLRLIYFSYDVKMKEKGDIPEGYSVSREKKERFSLILESASTNQTSMYLCASSLWGTGRNQPQHFGDGTRLSIL.

At least ten counts were recorded for this clonotype. The rearrangement links TRBV7-9 to TRBJ1-2, with TRBD1 matching 11 bases. J gave up 8 bases and V 3 bases, and 8 bases lay outside the gene matches. The CDR3 has 15 residues. Looked up from germline, CDR1 is SEHNR and CDR2 is FQNEAQ (reference sequence). The CDR3: CASSLYPGQGEGYTF. CDR3 DNA: TGTGCCAGCAGCTTGTACCCGGGACAGGGGGAAGGCTACACCTTC.

This clonotype was seen many times. The chain carries TRBV15 and TRBJ1-2; D uncertain. Trimming stripped 0 bases from V and 3 bases from J, with 8 bases between. The V gene's germline CDR1 is LNHNV and CDR2 YYDKDF (reference sequence). This CDR3 has 14 residues. This chain's CDR3 is CATSRDRQDYGYTF. The CDR3 nucleotides read TGTGCCACCAGCAGAGATCGCCAGGACTATGGCTACACCTTC.

The DNA of the CDR3 is TGTGCCAGCCGGGGGACTAGCGGGAGTTATACCGGGGAGCTGTTTTTT. It codes for CASRGTSGSYTGELFF. The genes are TRBV6-2 or TRBV6-3 and TRBJ2-2; the match to TRBD2 covers 14 bases. J gave up 5 bases and V 8 bases, and 7 bases lay outside the gene matches. The CDR3 spans 16 residues. Germline-derived CDR1 and CDR2 are MNHEY and SVGEGT.

This clonotype was seen at least ten times. The chain links TRBV12-3 or TRBV12-4 to TRBJ2-5; 9 positions agree with TRBD1. With V trimmed by 2 bases and J by 2 bases, 3 bases remained unmatched. The CDR3 is 15 residues long. CDR3 in amino acids: CASSLSGTGQETQYF. In DNA, the CDR3 is TGTGCCAGCAGTTTATCAGGGACAGGGCAAGAGACCCAGTACTTC.

This sequence joins TRBV6-1 and TRBJ2-5; 9 nucleotides agree with TRBD1. This CDR3 contains 14 residues. The germline V gene has CDR1 MNHNS and CDR2 SASEGT. V dropped 6 bases and J dropped 5; count of bases not matched to a gene: 7. In DNA, the CDR3 is TGTGCCAGCAGCAACAGGGGGCGCAGGGAGACCCAGTACTTC. Amino acid sequence: CASSNRGRRETQYF.

The count of this clonotype is one. J is TRBJ2-3 and V is TRBV6-1; 15 bases are shared with TRBD2. Germline-derived CDR1 and CDR2 are MNHNS and SASEGT. V shed 8 bases, J shed 3 bases, and the junction held 9 bases outside the gene matches. This CDR3 comprises 17 residues. CDR3 sequence: CASRPGLAGGLTDTQYF. The DNA of the CDR3 is TGTGCCAGCCGACCGGGACTAGCGGGAGGCTTGACAGATACGCAGTATTTT.

There are many counts of this clonotype. CDR3 loop: CASPPPDTQYF. The CDR3 DNA reads TGTGCCAGCCCTCCGCCGGATACGCAGTATTTT. The rearrangement links TRBV5-8 to TRBJ2-3; D uncertain. V lost 7 bases to trimming and J lost 6 bases, with 9 bases between them. Germline assignment: CDR1 SGHTS and CDR2 YDEGEE. The CDR3 contains 11 residues.

This clonotype was seen ten or more times. The rearrangement links TRBV3-1 to TRBJ1-2; D may be TRBD1 (6 bases). This CDR3 spans 16 amino acids. Per germline, CDR1 LGHDT and CDR2 YNNKEL (reference sequence). Trimming removed 4 bases at V and 6 bases at J, with 21 bases between. In nucleotides, the CDR3 is TGTGCCAGCAGCCTACGAAATATTGGACAGTCTGATGGCTACACCTTC. This codes for CASSLRNIGQSDGYTF.

J is TRBJ1-5 and V is TRBV20-1, with D possibly TRBD1 on 6 matching bases. Germline loops: CDR1 DFQATT, CDR2 SNEGSKA (reference sequence). The germline V and J ends were trimmed by 3 bases and 6 bases, with 15 bases remaining between them. The CDR3 is 14 amino acids. CDR3 loop: CSASEQGVGQPQHF. CDR3 coding DNA: TGCAGTGCTAGTGAACAGGGAGTGGGTCAGCCCCAGCATTTT.

This clonotype was seen at least ten times. CDR3 loop: CASSPQRAENNEQFF. The CDR3 region has the DNA TGTGCCAGCTCACCACAGCGGGCGGAAAACAATGAGCAGTTCTTC. The chain couples TRBV18 to TRBJ2-1, with a tentative D call TRBD2 (6 bases). Trimming pared 1 base from V and 5 bases from J, leaving 12 bases between. Per the germline V gene, CDR1 is KGHSH and CDR2 is LQKENI. This CDR3 has 15 amino acids.

The genes are TRBV6-2 or TRBV6-3 and TRBJ2-3, with D unresolved. This CDR3 has 15 amino acids. V shed 5 bases and J shed 2 bases, with 14 bases lying between them. Germline-derived CDR1 and CDR2 are MNHEY and SVGEGT. The CDR3 region has the DNA TGTGCCAGCAGTGCCGCGCCCGGGCCCACAGATACGCAGTATTTT. As protein: CASSAAPGPTDTQYF.

The chain employs TRBV20-1 and TRBJ2-5; D is perhaps TRBD2 (5 bases). V lost 0 bases, J lost 5 bases, and 10 bases lay in between. Germline values: CDR1 DFQATT, CDR2 SNEGSKA (reference sequence). This CDR3 contains 13 residues. As DNA, the CDR3 is TGCAGTGCTAGAGAGGAGGTTATGGAGACCCAGTACTTC. It specifies CSAREEVMETQYF.

This clonotype was picked up a small number of times. This chain links TRBV12-3 or TRBV12-4 with TRBJ2-1; 10 bases are a match to TRBD1. CDR3 size: 14 residues. J was trimmed by 9 bases and V by 3 bases; bases with no gene match: 5. The CDR3 DNA reads TGTGCCAGCAGTTTCGGGACAGGGGTAGGTGAGCAGTTCTTC. Translating gives CASSFGTGVGEQFF.

This clonotype was recorded many times. The chain is built from TRBV7-2 and TRBJ2-1; either TRBD1 or TRBD2 may fit D (5 bases each). Germline values: CDR1 SGHTA, CDR2 FQGNSA. The V gene lost 5 bases and the J gene lost 4 bases, with 15 bases spanning the gap. The CDR3 length is 15 residues. CDR3 DNA sequence: TGTGCCAGCAGCCCCGGGGCCAGCGCATACAATGAGCAGTTCTTC. It specifies CASSPGASAYNEQFF.

This clonotype has ten or more counts. V gene TRBV24-1 combines with J gene TRBJ2-1; 8 positions agree with TRBD1. The germline gives CDR1 KGHDR, CDR2 SFDVKD. CDR3 length: 14 residues. Trimming cost V 5 bases and J 4 bases; bases outside gene matches: 3. CDR3 DNA: TGTGCCACCAGTGGGAGACAGGGGTACAATGAGCAGTTCTTC. It codes for CATSGRQGYNEQFF.

On this clonotype itself: A much larger clone lies a single base off, so this may be a read error. This chain uses TRBV2 with TRBJ2-1, with 8 positions matching TRBD1. After removal of 7 bases from V and 6 bases from J, the junction contained 8 bases not matched to a gene. The CDR3 has 14 residues. Looked up from germline, CDR1 is SNHLY and CDR2 is FYNNEI. The chain's CDR3 is CASMTRTGSNEQFF. The CDR3 DNA reads TGTGCCAGCATGACCCGGACAGGGAGCAATGAGCAGTTCTTC. The whole variable domain, filled in from reference TRBV2 and TRBJ2-1, reads EPEVTQTPSHQVTQMGQEVILRCVPISNHLYFYWYRQILGQKVEFLVSFYNNEISEKSEIFDDQFSVERPDGSNFTLKIRSTKLEDSAMYFCASMTRTGSNEQFFGPGTRLTVL.

In this sample, this clonotype turned up many times. The CDR3 bases are TGTGCCAGCAGCACGGGTGGCCTCGGCGGCCTCGGGCAGCCCCAGCATTTT. Its translation is CASSTGGLGGLGQPQHF. This chain connects TRBV5-5 to TRBJ1-5; D not resolved. Germline CDR1 SGHKS, CDR2 YYEKEE (reference sequence). V lost 4 bases and J 7 bases, leaving 24 bases between the germline ends. The CDR3 covers 17 residues.

The gene calls are TRBV30 and TRBJ2-2; a possible D gene is TRBD1 (6 bases). The CDR3 runs 14 residues. The germline gives CDR1 GTSNPN, CDR2 SVGIG (reference sequence). With 5 bases removed from V and 2 bases from J, the gap between germline ends came to 12 bases. Here the CDR3 reads CAWGRGHNTGELFF. CDR3 sequence (DNA): TGTGCCTGGGGTCGGGGACACAACACCGGGGAGCTGTTTTTT.

This clonotype was picked up many times. The CDR3 loop is CASRLLTVVVEQFF. CDR3 bases: TGTGCCAGCAGACTCCTTACAGTGGTTGTTGAGCAGTTCTTC. This chain links TRBV2 with TRBJ2-1, with D hard to call. This CDR3 region has 14 residues. Trimming shortened V by 6 bases and J by 9 bases, and 18 bases separated the two germline ends. Germline values: CDR1 SNHLY, CDR2 FYNNEI.

The chain carries TRBV5-6 and TRBJ2-3, with a tentative D call TRBD2 (5 bases). Trimming left V 4 bases short and J 6 bases short, with 12 bases between. Germline V lookup: CDR1 SGHDT, CDR2 YYEEEE. This CDR3 comprises 13 residues. CDR3 in amino acids: CASSESSPDTQYF. The CDR3 bases are TGTGCCAGCAGCGAATCTAGCCCGGATACGCAGTATTTT.

This clonotype was counted many times. V gene TRBV12-3 or TRBV12-4 combines with J gene TRBJ1-1; possible D gene TRBD1, 6 bases. The CDR3 covers 15 residues. V lost 7 bases, J lost 5 bases, and 20 bases lay in between. The CDR3 nucleotides read TGTGCCAGCACCCCTGGGGGGGCGTTTAGGACTGAAGCTTTCTTT. Amino acid sequence: CASTPGGAFRTEAFF.